The clone carrying this T cell receptor beta chain was seen a handful of times. The data were obtained in a study of identical twins. TCRdb called the 5' RACE reads again in MiXCR, with one record for every CDR3 protein. The sample includes about 920,000 distinct CDR3 sequences, 9% to 15% of them seen just once. The germline gives CDR1 MDHEN, CDR2 SYDVKM. This CDR3 comprises 17 residues. Trimming stripped 5 bases from V and 0 bases from J, with 17 bases between. The same specimen was also included in a second study, on yellow fever vaccine responses in identical twins.

Sequences were obtained from PBMCs. The TCR originated in a young woman in good health. The chain uses TRBV28 and TRBJ2-1; D is uncertain. This CDR3 reads CASSPGPHMGSYNEQFF. The CDR3 DNA reads TGTGCCAGCAGTCCCGGACCCCACATGGGCTCCTACAATGAGCAGTTCTTC.